The present entry profiles one TCR beta chain with its context. Its antigen is not known. The junction differs from germline at one of its ends, possibly a read error. These data originate in a study of cytomegalovirus exposure and HLA in healthy donors. Notes on the study in general: In vitro data verified a few CMV-associated chains as specific for CMV antigens.

Germline V CDR1 and CDR2: MGHDK, SYGVNS. This CDR3 is built from 12 residues. The PCR ran on 60 Vbeta and 13 Jbeta primers. Data came from immunoSEQ multiplex PCR; TCRdb stores just in-frame clones and leaves some out. The sample has 130,000 or so clones; roughly three fifths are singletons. The rearrangement links TRBV25-1 to TRBJ2-5; tentative D call: TRBD2 (5 bases). The specimen was PBMCs. This clonotype originated in a man aged 18 to 30 in good health and CMV-seronegative. The CDR3 DNA follows: TGTGCCAGCAGTGAGGACTGGGCCAGGCGGCACTTC. It is translated as CASSEDWARRHF.